The T cell receptor (beta chain) described here comes from a study of shared clonotypes between healthy human individuals. Study background: Per donor, three plates held CD4 naive cells, three held CD4 memory, two held CD8 naive and one held CD8 memory.

Several immunoSEQ plates held equal portions of the genomic DNA taken from each subset. Each sorted subset replicate got 200 ng genomic DNA, tens of thousands of genomes. Method: immunoSEQ multiplex PCR; TCRdb's copy keeps in-frame clones and lacks some. The profile shows 600,000 to 750,000 clones, about nine tenths of them singletons. Germline loops: CDR1 LNHDA, CDR2 SQIVND (reference sequence). V was pared by 5 bases and J by 5 bases, with 13 bases between. This CDR3 is built from 13 residues. CD45RO+ cells went into CD8 memory alongside CCR7-negative CD45RA+ TemRA cells. This chain connects TRBV19 to TRBJ2-7, with D perhaps TRBD1 (5 bases). The sample comprised memory CD8+ T cells from PBMCs. Sample subset: CD45RO+ cells pooled with CCR7-negative TemRA cells. The TCR was taken from a man younger than 35 in good health. Some clones in this sample may be carry-over from other donors' samples. This CDR3 is CASSVLQGNEQYF. The CDR3 coding sequence is TGTGCCAGTAGTGTACTCCAGGGTAACGAGCAGTACTTC.